The next 30 T cell receptor beta chains were all read from a single sample in a study of regulatory T cells in long-lasting Graves disease. Investigators prepared the TCR beta libraries by applying iRepertoire HTBI primers and Arm-PCR of CDR3 regions. TCRdb reprocessed the multiplex PCR reads via MiXCR and lists one record per CDR3 protein. The sample yields 400,000 to 550,000 distinct CDR3 sequences, 15% seen once. Specified time point: newly diagnosed GD, antithyroid drugs for less than 3 months. PBMCs were the source of the RNA used for TCR sequencing. This sample was shared with a second study, whose subject was T cells in Graves' hyperthyroidism and ophthalmopathy.

The specimen comprised peripheral blood mononuclear cells (PBMCs), sampled at new diagnosis, from a patient treated with antithyroid drugs. Receptors were obtained from a woman in her 30s with Graves disease.

In the case of this clonotype: A much larger clonotype is one base distant, so this may be a read error. The chain has TRBV20-1 and TRBJ2-1; TRBD2 aligns across 8 bases. Germline values: CDR1 DFQATT, CDR2 SNEGSKA (reference sequence). V was pared by 0 bases and J by 7 bases, with 11 bases of the junction left unmatched. The CDR3 contains 16 residues. The CDR3 sequence is CSARDAGLVMRNEQFF. Written as DNA, the CDR3 is TGCAGTGCTAGAGATGCGGGACTAGTGATGAGGAATGAGCAGTTCTTC.

The chain uses TRBV29-1 and TRBJ2-5, with D perhaps matching TRBD2 (6 bases). This CDR3 is built from 13 residues. Germline CDR1 and CDR2: SQVTM and ANQGSEA. Trimming took off 7 bases at V and 7 bases at J, with 19 bases between the two ends. CDR3 nucleotides: TGCAGCGGGAGTATTGCGGGACGGGGGACCCAGTACTTC. It is translated as CSGSIAGRGTQYF.

Many counts were recorded for this clonotype. The CDR3 protein is CSAKGLAGVPYEQYF. For the CDR3, the DNA is TGCAGCGCCAAGGGACTAGCGGGAGTCCCCTACGAGCAGTACTTC. V gene TRBV29-1 combines with J gene TRBJ2-7, with 14 nucleotides matching TRBD2. Germline V lookup: CDR1 SQVTM, CDR2 ANQGSEA. The CDR3 is made up of 15 amino acids. Trimming cost V 7 bases and J 2 bases; bases outside gene matches: 7.

The chain carries TRBV30 and TRBJ2-5; 10 nucleotides match TRBD1. From germline, CDR1 is GTSNPN and CDR2 SVGIG (reference sequence). The CDR3 length is 15 residues. The J segment lost 5 bases and the V segment lost 3 bases, leaving 9 bases of the junction unmatched. CDR3 sequence (DNA): TGTGCCTGGAGAGAAGGGACAGGGGCGTCGGAGACCCAGTACTTC. It is translated as CAWREGTGASETQYF.

The genes are TRBV25-1 and TRBJ2-2, with a possible D match to TRBD1 (6 bases). Per germline, CDR1 MGHDK and CDR2 SYGVNS. The V end lost 3 bases, the J end lost 2 bases, and 13 bases lay between the germline ends. The CDR3 has 16 amino acids. CDR3 sequence (DNA): TGTGCCAGCAGTGATAGATACAGGGACAACACCGGGGAGCTGTTTTTT. Residues: CASSDRYRDNTGELFF. The entire variable domain, with the rest obtained from reference TRBV25-1 and TRBJ2-2, is as follows: EADIYQTPRYLVIGTGKKITLECSQTMGHDKMYWYQQDPGMELHLIHYSYGVNSTEKGDLSSESTVSRIRTEHFPLTLESARPSHTSQYLCASSDRYRDNTGELFFGEGSRLTVL.

This clonotype came up a few times. This sequence joins TRBV10-1 and TRBJ2-2; D is perhaps TRBD2 (5 bases). The CDR3 runs to 12 residues. Germline loops: CDR1 WNHNN, CDR2 SYGVQD (reference sequence). V was cut by 5 bases and J by 6 bases, with 7 bases left in between. CDR3 in amino acids: CASSIGAGELFF. The CDR3 DNA reads TGCGCCAGCAGTATCGGGGCCGGGGAGCTGTTTTTT.

The chain employs TRBV19 and TRBJ2-3; possible D gene TRBD2, 6 bases. The V gene's germline CDR1 is LNHDA and CDR2 SQIVND (reference sequence). This CDR3 region has 15 residues. Trimming shortened V by 1 base and J by 2 bases, and 10 bases separated the two germline ends. The CDR3 loop reads CASSIAGEDTDTQYF. The CDR3 DNA sequence: TGTGCCAGTAGTATAGCGGGGGAGGACACAGATACGCAGTATTTT.

This clonotype has more than one count but fewer than ten. The gene calls are TRBV9 and TRBJ2-1; 9 bases fit TRBD2. In germline, CDR1 is SGDLS, CDR2 YYNGEE. With 2 bases clipped from V and 6 bases from J, the junction kept 9 bases outside the gene matches. This CDR3 spans 16 amino acids. The CDR3: CASSVEPGLAPNEQFF. The CDR3 coding sequence is TGTGCCAGCAGCGTCGAACCGGGACTAGCCCCCAATGAGCAGTTCTTC.

The chain combines TRBV4-1 with TRBJ1-5; possible D gene TRBD1, 5 bases. V was cut by 0 bases and J by 2 bases, with 8 bases left in between. Germline values: CDR1 MGHRA, CDR2 YSYEKL. The CDR3 length is 15 residues. CDR3 sequence reads: CASSQDRRGNQPQHF. DNA of the CDR3: TGCGCCAGCAGCCAAGATCGCAGGGGCAATCAGCCCCAGCATTTT.

This chain connects TRBV4-1 to TRBJ1-2; no clear D gene. The germline V and J ends were trimmed by 1 base and 8 bases, with 8 bases remaining between them. The CDR3 sequence is 12 residues long. Per the germline V gene, CDR1 is MGHRA and CDR2 is YSYEKL. CDR3 amino acids: CASSQGNLGYTF. In DNA form, the CDR3 reads TGCGCCAGCAGCCAAGGCAATTTAGGCTACACCTTC.

Comments on this clonotype: This likely traces to a read error, being one base from a far larger clone. The chain combines TRBV2 with TRBJ2-7, with 12 bases aligning to TRBD2. This CDR3 is 15 amino acids long. Germline assignment: CDR1 SNHLY and CDR2 FYNNEI. The V gene end was trimmed by 6 bases and the J gene end by 7 bases; junction bases not matched to a gene: 10. As DNA, the CDR3 is TGTGCCAGCAGGACTAGCGGGGGCTCCTACAATGAGCAGTACTTC. This gives the protein CASRTSGGSYNEQYF.

Ten or more counts support this clonotype. The rearrangement uses TRBV2 and TRBJ1-2; TRBD1 might be the D (6 bases). With 5 bases removed from V and 2 bases from J, the gap between germline ends came to 12 bases. The V gene's germline CDR1 is SNHLY and CDR2 FYNNEI. CDR3 length: 14 residues. The CDR3 bases are TGTGCCAGCAGTCCCGACAGGTCCAACTATGGCTACACCTTC. This sequence encodes CASSPDRSNYGYTF. The full variable domain, its missing parts supplied by reference TRBV2 and TRBJ1-2, is EPEVTQTPSHQVTQMGQEVILRCVPISNHLYFYWYRQILGQKVEFLVSFYNNEISEKSEIFDDQFSVERPDGSNFTLKIRSTKLEDSAMYFCASSPDRSNYGYTFGSGTRLTVV.

This chain joins TRBV27 and TRBJ2-2; D not resolved. Germline values: CDR1 MNHEY, CDR2 SMNVEV (reference sequence). The CDR3 extends over 14 amino acids. Trimming stripped 2 bases from V and 6 bases from J, with 10 bases between. The DNA of the CDR3 is TGTGCCAGCAGTTTAGCTGTTGGGGCCGGGGAGCTGTTTTTT. Amino acid sequence: CASSLAVGAGELFF.

This clonotype was seen repeatedly, ten times or more. The rearrangement joins TRBV6-5 to TRBJ2-2; D unresolved. The length of the CDR3 is 14 residues. V lost 2 bases and J lost 4, with 8 bases in between. CDR1 and CDR2 (germline): MNHEY, SVGAGI. The chain's CDR3 is CASSYESVTGELFF. CDR3 nucleotide sequence: TGTGCCAGCAGTTACGAGAGCGTCACCGGGGAGCTGTTTTTT.

This clonotype was seen a few times. CDR3 sequence reads: CASSIAGGSKEQYF. The CDR3 coding sequence is TGTGCCAGTAGTATAGCAGGCGGGAGCAAGGAGCAGTACTTC. V usage is TRBV19 and J usage is TRBJ2-3; 7 bases are a match to TRBD2. The closer fit of TRBJ2-7 to the DNA end suggests the J call may be wrong. CDR3 length equals 14 residues. Looked up from germline, CDR1 is LNHDA and CDR2 is SQIVND (reference sequence).

As concerns this clonotype: Sequence at one end of the junction differs from germline and may be a read error. The chain is built from TRBV9 and TRBJ2-1, with 8 positions matching TRBD2. This CDR3 spans 15 amino acids. Germline-derived CDR1 and CDR2 are SGDLS and YYNGEE. CDR3 sequence reads: CASSISGEGRNEQFF. The CDR3 coding sequence is TGTGCCAGCAGCATTAGCGGGGAGGGTCGGAATGAGCAATTCTTC.

The chain combines TRBV29-1 with TRBJ2-3, with a tentative D call TRBD2 (5 bases). The CDR3 consists of 16 residues. V was pared by 6 bases and J by 2 bases, with 21 bases between. The germline CDR1 and CDR2 sequences are SQVTM and ANQGSEA. CDR3 loop: CSVNTLSGPVTDTQYF. The DNA of the CDR3 is TGCAGCGTAAATACCCTCAGCGGACCAGTCACAGATACGCAGTATTTT.

J is TRBJ2-1 and V is TRBV6-2 or TRBV6-3; either TRBD1 or TRBD2 may fit D (5 bases each). This CDR3 contains 16 residues. The V end was cut by 4 bases, the J end by 4 bases, with 17 bases between. Germline V gene sequence: CDR1 MNHEY, CDR2 SVGEGT. CDR3 DNA sequence: TGTGCCAGCAGTTCCTCCCGGGACCCACCGTACAATGAGCAGTTCTTC. It encodes CASSSSRDPPYNEQFF.

This clonotype was counted ten times or more. The chain uses TRBV20-1 and TRBJ2-1; D may be TRBD2 (6 bases). The V gene lost 3 bases and the J gene lost 9 bases, with 18 bases spanning the gap. CDR3 length: 14 amino acids. Germline values: CDR1 DFQATT, CDR2 SNEGSKA (reference sequence). The CDR3 DNA follows: TGCAGTGCTAGTGGTTGGAGGGGATATGGTGAGCAGTTCTTC. This sequence encodes CSASGWRGYGEQFF.

The rearrangement joins TRBV15 to TRBJ2-1, with D uncertain. Germline loops: CDR1 LNHNV, CDR2 YYDKDF (reference sequence). Trimming removed 5 bases at V and 0 bases at J, with 11 bases between. The CDR3 runs 15 residues. This CDR3 reads CATSDGLHSYNEQFF. CDR3 DNA sequence: TGTGCCACCAGCGACGGCCTGCACTCCTACAATGAGCAGTTCTTC.

As to this clonotype: A junction end diverges from the germline sequence, so it may reflect a read error. CDR3 amino acids: CASSRDWSATNTQYF. CDR3 bases: TGTGCCAGTAGTAGGGACTGGTCGGCCACAAATACGCAGTATTTT. The V gene is TRBV19, the J gene TRBJ2-3; tentatively, D is TRBD2 (6 bases). CDR1 LNHDA and CDR2 SQIVND come from the germline V gene (reference sequence). The CDR3 contains 15 residues.

In the case of this clonotype: A far larger clone is only one base removed, so a read error is likely. The CDR3 here is CASSSTGEGHNEQFF. Here the CDR3 DNA reads TGTGCCAGCAGCTCAACAGGGGAGGGACACAATGAGCAGTTCTTC. V usage is TRBV11-1 and J usage is TRBJ2-1; D possibly matches TRBD1 or TRBD2 (7 bases each). V shed 4 bases and J shed 5 bases, with 15 bases lying between them. The CDR3 length is 15 residues. Germline lookup yields CDR1 SGHAT and CDR2 FQDESV (reference sequence). The full variable domain, rest sourced from reference TRBV11-1 and TRBJ2-1, is EAEVAQSPRYKITEKSQAVAFWCDPISGHATLYWYRQILGQGPELLVQFQDESVVDDSQLPKDRFSAERLKGVDSTLKIQPAELGDSAMYLCASSSTGEGHNEQFFGPGTRLTVL.

This clonotype was counted many times. The chain links TRBV7-9 to TRBJ1-1; D might be TRBD1 (5 bases). The CDR3 sequence is 15 residues long. Between the trimmed V and J ends, which lost 1 base and 1 base, there was a span of 10 bases. Germline-derived CDR1 and CDR2 are SEHNR and FQNEAQ (reference sequence). CDR3 nucleotides: TGTGCCAGCAGCTTAGGGGGACCGGCGAACACTGAAGCTTTCTTT. Residues: CASSLGGPANTEAFF.

This clonotype has more than one count but fewer than ten. The V and J genes are TRBV20-1 and TRBJ1-2; D may be TRBD1 (6 bases). V lost 3 bases to trimming and J lost 4 bases, with 21 bases between them. The germline V gene encodes CDR1 DFQATT and CDR2 SNEGSKA (reference sequence). This CDR3 has 16 residues. The CDR3 nucleotides read TGCAGTGCTAGTGGGGCCTTAATTGGGGGCTCCTATGGCTACACCTTC. It is translated as CSASGALIGGSYGYTF.

The genes are TRBV5-1 and TRBJ2-1, with 11 bases matching TRBD2. J lost 6 bases, V lost 2 bases, and 4 bases had no gene match. This CDR3 has 15 residues. Germline CDR1 SGHRS, CDR2 YFSETQ. CDR3 in amino acids: CASSFTSGSANEQFF. CDR3 in DNA: TGCGCCAGCAGCTTCACTAGCGGGAGTGCCAATGAGCAGTTCTTC.

There are many counts of this clonotype. The chain is built from TRBV12-3 or TRBV12-4 and TRBJ1-2; unclear D gene. V was pared by 7 bases and J by 2 bases, with 14 bases between. The CDR3 extends over 14 amino acids. Written as DNA, the CDR3 is TGTGCCAGCACCCCCGGCCTGGGCAACTATGGCTACACCTTC. This gives the protein CASTPGLGNYGYTF.

This clonotype came up many times. The J gene is TRBJ2-7, the V gene TRBV5-1; TRBD2 might be the D (6 bases). This CDR3 is built from 15 residues. V dropped 0 bases and J dropped 2 bases, with 12 bases sitting between them. From germline, CDR1 is SGHRS and CDR2 YFSETQ. Here the CDR3 reads CASSLAVRGPYEQYF. The CDR3 DNA sequence: TGCGCCAGCAGCTTGGCCGTGCGGGGCCCCTACGAGCAGTACTTC.

This clonotype was detected only a few times. This chain joins TRBV3-1 and TRBJ2-1, with 8 bases aligning to TRBD1. The V segment lost 0 bases and the J segment 3 bases; nucleotides outside the gene matches: 13. This CDR3 contains 19 residues. From germline, CDR1 is LGHDT and CDR2 YNNKEL (reference sequence). CDR3 amino acids: CASSQDRVRTGQLYNEQFF. The CDR3 region has the DNA TGTGCCAGCAGCCAAGATCGCGTAAGGACAGGGCAACTCTACAATGAGCAGTTCTTC.

This clonotype showed up many times. The V and J genes are TRBV2 and TRBJ1-1, with a weak D call TRBD1 (5 bases). The V gene's germline CDR1 is SNHLY and CDR2 FYNNEI. The CDR3 is 13 residues long. With 1 base removed from V and 14 bases from J, the gap between germline ends came to 17 bases. DNA for the CDR3: TGTGCCAGCAGTGAAGTGCGGCAGGGATTGAGCTTCTTT. It codes for CASSEVRQGLSFF.

This clonotype was found many times. This chain links TRBV5-6 with TRBJ2-3; D is perhaps TRBD1 (5 bases). Germline lookup yields CDR1 SGHDT and CDR2 YYEEEE. V was cut by 0 bases and J by 0 bases, with 14 bases left in between. The CDR3 is 17 residues long. Written as DNA, the CDR3 is TGTGCCAGCAGCTTGGAGGGGTCTTCAGCTAGCACAGATACGCAGTATTTT. It codes for CASSLEGSSASTDTQYF.